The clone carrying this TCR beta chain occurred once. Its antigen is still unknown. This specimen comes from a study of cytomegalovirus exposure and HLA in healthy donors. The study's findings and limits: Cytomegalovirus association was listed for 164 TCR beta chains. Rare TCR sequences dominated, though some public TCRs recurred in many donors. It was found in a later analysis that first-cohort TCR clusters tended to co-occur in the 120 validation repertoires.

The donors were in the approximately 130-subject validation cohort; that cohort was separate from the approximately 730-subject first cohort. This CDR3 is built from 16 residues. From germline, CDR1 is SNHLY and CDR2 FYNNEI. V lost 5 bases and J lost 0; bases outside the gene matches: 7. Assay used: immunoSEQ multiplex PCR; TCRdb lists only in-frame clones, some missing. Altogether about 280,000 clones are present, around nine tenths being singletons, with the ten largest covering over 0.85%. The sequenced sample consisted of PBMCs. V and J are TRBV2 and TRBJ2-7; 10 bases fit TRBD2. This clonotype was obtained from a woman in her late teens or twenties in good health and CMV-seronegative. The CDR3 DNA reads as TGTGCCAGCAGTCCGGGACTAGCGTTTAGCTCCTACGAGCAGTACTTC. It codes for CASSPGLAFSSYEQYF. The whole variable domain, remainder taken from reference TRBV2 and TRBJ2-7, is EPEVTQTPSHQVTQMGQEVILRCVPISNHLYFYWYRQILGQKVEFLVSFYNNEISEKSEIFDDQFSVERPDGSNFTLKIRSTKLEDSAMYFCASSPGLAFSSYEQYFGPGTRLTVT.